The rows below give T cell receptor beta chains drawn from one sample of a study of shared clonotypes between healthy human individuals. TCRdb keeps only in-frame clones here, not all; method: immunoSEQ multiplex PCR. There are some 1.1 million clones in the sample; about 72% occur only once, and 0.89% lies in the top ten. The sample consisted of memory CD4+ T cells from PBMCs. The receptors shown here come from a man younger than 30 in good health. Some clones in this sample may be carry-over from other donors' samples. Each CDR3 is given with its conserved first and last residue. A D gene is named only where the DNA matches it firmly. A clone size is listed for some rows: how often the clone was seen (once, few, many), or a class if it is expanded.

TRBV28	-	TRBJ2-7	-	CASETGTYEQYF	TGTGCCAGTGAGACGGGGACCTACGAGCAGTACTTC
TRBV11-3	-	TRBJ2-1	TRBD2	CASSWGLAGYNEQFF	TGTGCCAGCAGCTGGGGACTAGCGGGTTACAATGAGCAGTTCTTC
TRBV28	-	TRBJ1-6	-	CASSAHQVRDSPLHF	TGTGCCAGCAGTGCTCATCAGGTACGAGATTCACCCCTCCACTTT
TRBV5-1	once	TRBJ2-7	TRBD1	CASRRQGAPAYEQYF	TGCGCCAGCAGGCGACAGGGGGCCCCTGCCTACGAGCAGTACTTC
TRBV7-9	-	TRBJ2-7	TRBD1	CASSREQGTYEQYF	TGTGCCAGCAGCCGAGAACAGGGGACCTACGAGCAGTACTTC
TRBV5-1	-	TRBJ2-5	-	CASSGLETQYF	TGCGCCAGCAGCGGTCTGGAGACCCAGTACTTC
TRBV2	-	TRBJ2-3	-	CASSEEGTVSDTQYF	TGTGCCAGCAGTGAGGAGGGGACGGTCTCAGATACGCAGTATTTT
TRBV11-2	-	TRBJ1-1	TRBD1	CASSSGFRDRGSRRTEAFF	TGTGCCAGCAGCTCCGGTTTTAGGGACAGGGGGAGCCGGCGGACTGAAGCTTTCTTT
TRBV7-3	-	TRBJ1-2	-	CASSLNPGYGYTF	TGTGCCAGCAGCTTAAACCCAGGGTATGGCTACACCTTC
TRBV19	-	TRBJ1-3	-	CASSTLGPSWGNTIYF	TGTGCCAGTAGTACCCTCGGGCCTAGCTGGGGAAACACCATATATTTT
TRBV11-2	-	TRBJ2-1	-	CASSKGGSSYNEQFF	TGTGCCAGCAGCAAAGGGGGGTCCTCCTACAATGAGCAGTTCTTC
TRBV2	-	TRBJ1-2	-	CASTGANYGYTF	TGTGCCAGCACGGGTGCTAACTATGGCTACACCTTC
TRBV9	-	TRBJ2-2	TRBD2	CASSLRTSGRNTGELFF	TGTGCCAGCAGCCTCAGGACTAGCGGAAGGAACACCGGGGAGCTGTTTTTT
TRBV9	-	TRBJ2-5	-	CASSVAPGRGETQYF	TGTGCCAGCAGCGTAGCGCCGGGACGGGGAGAGACCCAGTACTTC
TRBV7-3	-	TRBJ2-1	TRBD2	CASSPGLAYNEQFF	TGTGCCAGCAGCCCGGGACTAGCTTACAATGAGCAGTTCTTC
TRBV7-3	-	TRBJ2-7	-	CASSSSTGQEQYF	TGTGCCAGCAGCTCAAGTACGGGCCAGGAGCAGTACTTC
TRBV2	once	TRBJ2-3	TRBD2	CASRLAGIVDTQYF	TGTGCCAGCAGACTAGCGGGGATCGTAGATACGCAGTATTTT
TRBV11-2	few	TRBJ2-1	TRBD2	CASSLRLAESSYNEQFF	TGTGCCAGCAGCTTGCGTCTAGCGGAGAGCTCCTACAATGAGCAGTTCTTC
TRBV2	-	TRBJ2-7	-	CASSEGGAVGYEQYF	TGTGCCAGCAGTGAAGGGGGCGCCGTCGGGTACGAGCAGTACTTC
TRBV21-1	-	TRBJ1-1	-	CASSTVQGRLINTEAFF	TGTGCCAGCAGCACCGTACAGGGGCGTTTGATCAACACTGAAGCTTTCTTT
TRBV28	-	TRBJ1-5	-	CASSLQQGFQPQHF	TGTGCCAGCAGTCTCCAACAGGGTTTCCAGCCCCAGCATTTT
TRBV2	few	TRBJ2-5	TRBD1	CASSDRGQAQETQYF	TGTGCCAGCAGTGATAGGGGACAGGCCCAAGAGACCCAGTACTTC
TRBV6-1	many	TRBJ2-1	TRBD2	CASSGLAGGPHNEQFF	TGTGCCAGCAGTGGACTAGCGGGAGGGCCCCACAATGAGCAGTTCTTC
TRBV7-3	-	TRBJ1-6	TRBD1	CASSLSPQGAGSPLHF	TGTGCCAGCAGCTTATCCCCGCAGGGGGCTGGATCACCCCTCCACTTT
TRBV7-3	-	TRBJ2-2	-	CASSTRSNTGELFF	TGTGCCAGCAGCACCAGGAGTAACACCGGGGAGCTGTTTTTT
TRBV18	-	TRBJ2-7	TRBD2	CASSPLAGVGEQYF	TGTGCCAGCTCACCACTAGCGGGAGTTGGTGAGCAGTACTTC
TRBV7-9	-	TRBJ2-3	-	CASSPVGDTQYF	TGTGCCAGCAGCCCAGTAGGGGATACGCAGTATTTT